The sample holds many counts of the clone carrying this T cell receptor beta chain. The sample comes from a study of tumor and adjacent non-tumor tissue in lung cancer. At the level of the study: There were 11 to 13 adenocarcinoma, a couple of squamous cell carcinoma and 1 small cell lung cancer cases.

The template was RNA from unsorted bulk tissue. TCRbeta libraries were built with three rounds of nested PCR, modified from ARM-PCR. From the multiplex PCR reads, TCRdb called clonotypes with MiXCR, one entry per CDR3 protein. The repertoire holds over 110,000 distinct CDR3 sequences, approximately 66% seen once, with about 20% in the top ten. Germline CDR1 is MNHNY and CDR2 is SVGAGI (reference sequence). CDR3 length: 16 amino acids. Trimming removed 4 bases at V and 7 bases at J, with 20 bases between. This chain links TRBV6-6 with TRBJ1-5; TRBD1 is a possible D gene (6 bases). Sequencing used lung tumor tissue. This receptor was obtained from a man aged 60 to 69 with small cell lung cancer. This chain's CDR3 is CASSSSRDRREQPQHF. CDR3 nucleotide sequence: TGTGCCAGCAGTTCCAGCCGTGACAGGCGGGAGCAGCCCCAGCATTTT.